The next 29 T cell receptor beta chains were all read from a single sample in a study of T cell responses to AZD1222 COVID-19 vaccine. Sequencing used immunoSEQ multiplex PCR; TCRdb keeps in-frame clones, though not all of them. The sample contains about 76,000 clones, 70% to 90% of which appear only once. This specimen was peripheral blood, taken on day 0 of AZD1222 vaccination. Every receptor here comes from an adult in good health.

This sequence joins TRBV10-3 and TRBJ1-5; TRBD1 aligns across 10 bases. The V gene's germline CDR1 is ENHRY and CDR2 SYGVKD. J lost 3 bases, V lost 0 bases, and 8 bases had no gene match. CDR3 length: 18 amino acids. The CDR3 protein is CAISESRTGQGFNQPQHF. CDR3 in DNA: TGTGCCATCAGTGAGTCAAGAACGGGACAGGGGTTCAATCAGCCCCAGCATTTT.

The chain uses TRBV11-3 and TRBJ2-1; 7 bases line up with TRBD2. Germline V lookup: CDR1 SGHNT, CDR2 YENEEA. CDR3 length: 15 residues. V shed 4 bases, J shed 0 bases, and the junction held 3 bases outside the gene matches. The CDR3 is CASSSTSASYNEQFF. DNA of the CDR3: TGTGCCAGCAGCTCCACTAGCGCCTCCTACAATGAGCAGTTCTTC.

The chain joins TRBV4-1 to TRBJ2-2; D gene ambiguous. V lost 2 bases and J 8 bases, leaving 12 bases between the germline ends. The CDR3 is 14 residues long. Germline CDR1 is MGHRA and CDR2 is YSYEKL. CDR3 in DNA: TGCGCCAGCAGCCAACCGGCAGTTTCTGGGGAGCTGTTTTTT. Translation gives CASSQPAVSGELFF.

The chain combines TRBV5-6 with TRBJ1-6, with a tentative D call TRBD1 (6 bases). Trimming removed 4 bases at V and 8 bases at J, with 13 bases between. The CDR3 contains 14 residues. Germline V gives CDR1 SGHDT, CDR2 YYEEEE. The CDR3 protein is CASSGGAGYSPLHF. The DNA of the CDR3 is TGTGCCAGCAGCGGGGGGGCAGGATATTCACCCCTCCACTTT.

The rearrangement links TRBV10-3 to TRBJ2-3; 9 bases line up with TRBD1. The germline gives CDR1 ENHRY, CDR2 SYGVKD. The V and J ends lost 6 bases and 5 bases, in that order; junction bases with no gene match: 9. This CDR3 region has 15 residues. This chain's CDR3 is CAISTGTGSEDTQYF. CDR3 nucleotides: TGTGCCATCAGCACCGGGACAGGGAGTGAAGATACGCAGTATTTT.

CDR3 DNA: TGTGCCATCAGTGAAGATGACAGGAATAATTCACCCCTCCACTTT. The encoded protein is CAISEDDRNNSPLHF. V is TRBV10-3 and J is TRBJ1-6, with a tentative D call TRBD1 (6 bases). There are 15 residues in the CDR3. Germline V gene sequence: CDR1 ENHRY, CDR2 SYGVKD. The V and J ends lost 3 bases and 5 bases respectively, with 11 bases between them.

The CDR3 spells CASSLSLGGAFF. The CDR3, as DNA: TGTGCCAGCAGTTTATCGCTCGGGGGAGCTTTCTTT. V is TRBV28 and J is TRBJ1-1; TRBD1 might be the D (5 bases). Looked up from germline, CDR1 is MDHEN and CDR2 is SYDVKM. V was trimmed by 1 base and J by 10 bases, leaving 10 bases between them. The CDR3 is made up of 12 amino acids.

The chain has TRBV19 and TRBJ2-1, with D perhaps being TRBD1 or TRBD2 (5 bases each). Trimming removed 3 bases at V and 1 base at J, with 13 bases between. Germline values: CDR1 LNHDA, CDR2 SQIVND (reference sequence). CDR3 size: 16 residues. In nucleotides, the CDR3 is TGTGCCAGTAGTATGCTTCCGGGACGATCCTACAATGAGCAGTTCTTC. Amino acids: CASSMLPGRSYNEQFF.

The J gene is TRBJ2-7, the V gene TRBV18; 8 nucleotides match TRBD1. This CDR3 region has 13 residues. V was clipped by 2 bases and J by 4 bases; unmatched bases: 1. Per the germline V gene, CDR1 is KGHSH and CDR2 is LQKENI. As DNA, the CDR3 is TGTGCCAGCTCACCAACAGGGGGATACGAGCAGTACGTC. Protein sequence: CASSPTGGYEQYV.

J is TRBJ1-1 and V is TRBV7-9; D is undetermined. Germline V gene data show CDR1 as SEHNR and CDR2 as FQNEAQ (reference sequence). There are 12 residues in the CDR3. V shed 7 bases and J shed 5 bases, with 11 bases lying between them. The DNA for the CDR3 is TGTGCCAGCAAGGATTGGGGTACTGAAGCTTTCTTT. Its protein is CASKDWGTEAFF.

The rearrangement links TRBV18 to TRBJ2-2; the match to TRBD1 covers 9 bases. The CDR3 extends over 16 amino acids. Germline assignment: CDR1 KGHSH and CDR2 LQKENI. V gave up 1 base and J gave up 3 bases; unmatched junction bases: 3. CDR3 nucleotides: TGTGCCAGCTCACCACGGACAGGGGTCGACACCGGGGAGCTGTTTTTT. Its protein is CASSPRTGVDTGELFF.

In DNA form, the CDR3 reads TGTGCCAGCAAGACATCAACGTGGGGCTACACCTTC. Translation gives CASKTSTWGYTF. This chain joins TRBV28 and TRBJ1-2; D unresolved. The CDR3 sequence is 12 residues long. Germline values: CDR1 MDHEN, CDR2 SYDVKM. The germline V and J ends were trimmed by 7 bases and 8 bases, with 14 bases remaining between them.

V is TRBV30 and J is TRBJ1-1, with D unresolved. Germline V lookup: CDR1 GTSNPN, CDR2 SVGIG (reference sequence). The CDR3 loop spans 13 amino acids. The V gene lost 3 bases and the J gene lost 0 bases, with 8 bases spanning the gap. DNA of the CDR3: TGTGCCTGGAGGTTGGGAGTGAACACTGAAGCTTTCTTT. It is translated as CAWRLGVNTEAFF.

The CDR3 nucleotides read TGTGCCAGCAGGTCCGGAGTGAACACTGAAGCTTTCTTT. This codes for CASRSGVNTEAFF. The chain recombines TRBV6-5 with TRBJ1-1; D unresolved. The V gene's germline CDR1 is MNHEY and CDR2 SVGAGI. V gave up 6 bases and J gave up 0 bases, with 8 bases separating them. The CDR3 loop spans 13 amino acids.

The chain recombines TRBV19 with TRBJ1-5; perhaps TRBD1 as D (5 bases). The CDR3 covers 14 residues. Trimming cost V 3 bases and J 4 bases, with 10 bases left between them. CDR1 and CDR2 (germline): LNHDA, SQIVND (reference sequence). CDR3 sequence: CASSIGDLNQPQHF. The CDR3 coding sequence is TGTGCCAGTAGTATCGGGGACCTGAATCAGCCCCAGCATTTT.

The chain combines TRBV28 with TRBJ1-3; the D is unclear. Germline V gene lookup returns CDR1 MDHEN and CDR2 SYDVKM. V lost 5 bases, J lost 4 bases, and 6 bases lay in between. The CDR3 covers 12 residues. In nucleotides, the CDR3 is TGTGCCAGCAGTCCCCGCGGAAACACCATATATTTT. Amino acids: CASSPRGNTIYF.

In this sample, this clone turned up once. CDR3 region: CASILAGNQPQHF. The CDR3 nucleotides are TGTGCCAGCATTCTCGCAGGGAACCAGCCCCAGCATTTT. The chain carries TRBV28 and TRBJ1-5; TRBD1 might be the D (5 bases). This CDR3 has 13 amino acids. Germline CDR1 is MDHEN and CDR2 is SYDVKM. V lost 7 bases to trimming and J lost 7 bases, with 14 bases between them. The entire variable domain, with the rest obtained from reference TRBV28 and TRBJ1-5, is as follows: DVKVTQSSRYLVKRTGEKVFLECVQDMDHENMFWYRQDPGLGLRLIYFSYDVKMKEKGDIPEGYSVSREKKERFSLILESASTNQTSMYLCASILAGNQPQHFGDGTRLSIL.

The chain couples TRBV3-1 (or the pseudogene TRBV3-2) to TRBJ2-3; D ambiguous. The CDR3 length is 12 residues. CDR1 is LGHDT and CDR2 is YNNKEL in the germline V gene (reference sequence). V was pared by 1 base and J by 2 bases, with 1 base between. CDR3 nucleotides: TGTGCCAGCAGCCAAGCCACAGATACGCAGTATTTT. As protein: CASSQATDTQYF.

The V gene is TRBV5-1, the J gene TRBJ1-1, with TRBD1 identical over 8 bases. CDR3 length: 16 amino acids. The germline V gene encodes CDR1 SGHRS and CDR2 YFSETQ. V dropped 3 bases and J dropped 5; count of bases not matched to a gene: 12. This CDR3 is CASSSTGTGQWTEAFF. Here the CDR3 DNA reads TGCGCCAGCAGCTCTACCGGGACAGGCCAATGGACTGAAGCTTTCTTT.

The chain has TRBV28 and TRBJ1-2; D is uncertain. The CDR3 has 16 residues. Germline V gene data show CDR1 as MDHEN and CDR2 as SYDVKM. Trimming stripped 6 bases from V and 4 bases from J, with 21 bases between. CDR3 loop: CASSPPMNTRGYGYTF. In DNA form, the CDR3 reads TGTGCCAGCAGCCCTCCCATGAATACACGGGGCTATGGCTACACCTTC.

This clone was detected only a few times. The chain links TRBV2 to TRBJ1-3; TRBD1 agrees at 9 bases. V gave up 6 bases and J gave up 2 bases; unmatched junction bases: 11. There are 17 residues in the CDR3. CDR1 is SNHLY and CDR2 is FYNNEI in the germline V gene. CDR3 nucleotides: TGTGCCAGCAGCCACTCGGAGTGGGACAGGGCTGGAAACACCATATATTTT. Its translation is CASSHSEWDRAGNTIYF.

This clone was seen only a few times. The rearrangement joins TRBV10-2 to TRBJ1-2, with TRBD1 identical over 8 bases. V was pared by 2 bases and J by 5 bases, with 7 bases of the junction left unmatched. CDR3 length: 15 residues. CDR1 and CDR2 from the germline V gene are WSHSY and SAAADI. CDR3 region: CASSEPGGAGYGYTF. The DNA of the CDR3 is TGCGCCAGCAGTGAGCCAGGGGGCGCCGGGTATGGCTACACCTTC.

The gene calls are TRBV9 and TRBJ1-2; D unclear. The germline V and J ends were trimmed by 4 bases and 7 bases, with 20 bases remaining between them. The CDR3 spans 15 residues. Germline CDR1 and CDR2: SGDLS and YYNGEE. The CDR3 sequence: CASSRAQPREVGYTF. The CDR3 region has the DNA TGTGCCAGCAGCCGGGCGCAGCCGCGGGAGGTTGGCTACACCTTC.

The chain couples TRBV11-2 to TRBJ2-7, with D possibly being TRBD1 (5 bases). Trimming left V 8 bases short and J 6 bases short, with 14 bases between. The CDR3 loop spans 12 amino acids. Germline values: CDR1 SGHAT, CDR2 FQNNGV. CDR3 sequence (DNA): TGTGCCAGCGGGGCGTCACGACTCGAGCAGTACTTC. Its protein is CASGASRLEQYF.

The genes are TRBV3-1 (or the pseudogene TRBV3-2) and TRBJ2-1, with no clear D. The CDR3 is 12 residues long. Between the trimmed V and J ends, which lost 1 base and 6 bases, there was a span of 4 bases. CDR1 is LGHDT and CDR2 is YNNKEL in the germline V gene (reference sequence). CDR3 protein: CASSQGINEQFF. The CDR3 nucleotides are TGTGCCAGCAGCCAAGGTATCAATGAGCAGTTCTTC.

This clone was observed once. This chain connects TRBV6-6 to TRBJ1-3; tentative D call: TRBD1 (6 bases). The CDR3 is made up of 17 amino acids. CDR1 and CDR2 from the germline V gene are MNHNY and SVGAGI (reference sequence). Trimming pared 5 bases from V and 0 bases from J, leaving 17 bases between. The CDR3 nucleotides read TGTGCCAGCAGTCGCGGGACATTCGGAAGCTCTGGAAACACCATATATTTT. It translates to CASSRGTFGSSGNTIYF.

V is TRBV24-1 and J is TRBJ1-4, with D perhaps TRBD1 (6 bases). V lost 6 bases to trimming and J lost 7 bases, with 11 bases between them. The CDR3 has 13 amino acids. Germline V gene data show CDR1 as KGHDR and CDR2 as SFDVKD. The CDR3 DNA reads as TGTGCCACCAGTAAGACAGGAGCTGAAAAACTGTTTTTT. It is translated as CATSKTGAEKLFF.

The CDR3 sequence is CATFSTRGRYGYTF. The CDR3 DNA reads as TGTGCCACCTTCTCTACCAGGGGGCGTTATGGCTACACCTTC. The chain recombines TRBV6-5 with TRBJ1-2; TRBD1 aligns across 8 bases. The J segment lost 5 bases and the V segment lost 10 bases, leaving 12 bases of the junction unmatched. The CDR3 totals 14 residues. In germline, CDR1 is MNHEY, CDR2 SVGAGI.

This chain links TRBV21-1 with TRBJ2-7; the table assigns TRBD2, which was not confirmed against the DNA. TRBV21-1 represents a pseudogene. The CDR3 loop spans 13 amino acids. CDR3 in DNA: TGTGCCAGCAGAAGACTAGTCATCGACGAGCAGTACTTC. This translates into CASRRLVIDEQYF.